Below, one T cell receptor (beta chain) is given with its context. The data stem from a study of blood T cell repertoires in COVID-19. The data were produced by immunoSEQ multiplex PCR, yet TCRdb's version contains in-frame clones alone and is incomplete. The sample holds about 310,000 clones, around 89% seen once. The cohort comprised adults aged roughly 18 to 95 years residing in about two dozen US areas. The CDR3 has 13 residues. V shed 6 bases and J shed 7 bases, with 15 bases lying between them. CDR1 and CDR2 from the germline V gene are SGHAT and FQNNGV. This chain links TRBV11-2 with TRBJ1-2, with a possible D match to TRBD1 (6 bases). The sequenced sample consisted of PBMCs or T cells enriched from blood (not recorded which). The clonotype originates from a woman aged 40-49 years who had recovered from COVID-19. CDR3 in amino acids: CASRHREGGGYTF. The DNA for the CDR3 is TGTGCCAGCAGGCACAGGGAAGGCGGTGGCTACACCTTC.